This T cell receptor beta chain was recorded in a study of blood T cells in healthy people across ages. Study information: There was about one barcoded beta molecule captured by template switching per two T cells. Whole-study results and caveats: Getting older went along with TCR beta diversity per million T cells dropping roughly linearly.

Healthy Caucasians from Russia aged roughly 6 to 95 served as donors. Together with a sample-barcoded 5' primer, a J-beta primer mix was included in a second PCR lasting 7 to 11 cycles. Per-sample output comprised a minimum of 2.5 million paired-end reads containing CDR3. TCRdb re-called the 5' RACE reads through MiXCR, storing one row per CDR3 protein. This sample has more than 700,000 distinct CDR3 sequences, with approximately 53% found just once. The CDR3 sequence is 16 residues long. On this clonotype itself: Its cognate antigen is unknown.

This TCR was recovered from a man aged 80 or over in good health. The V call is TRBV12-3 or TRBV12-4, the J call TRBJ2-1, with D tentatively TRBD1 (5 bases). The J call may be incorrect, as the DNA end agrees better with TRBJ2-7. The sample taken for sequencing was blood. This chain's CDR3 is CASSLVQGPGYNEQYF. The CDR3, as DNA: TGTGCCAGCAGTTTAGTTCAGGGCCCCGGTTACAATGAGCAGTACTTC.